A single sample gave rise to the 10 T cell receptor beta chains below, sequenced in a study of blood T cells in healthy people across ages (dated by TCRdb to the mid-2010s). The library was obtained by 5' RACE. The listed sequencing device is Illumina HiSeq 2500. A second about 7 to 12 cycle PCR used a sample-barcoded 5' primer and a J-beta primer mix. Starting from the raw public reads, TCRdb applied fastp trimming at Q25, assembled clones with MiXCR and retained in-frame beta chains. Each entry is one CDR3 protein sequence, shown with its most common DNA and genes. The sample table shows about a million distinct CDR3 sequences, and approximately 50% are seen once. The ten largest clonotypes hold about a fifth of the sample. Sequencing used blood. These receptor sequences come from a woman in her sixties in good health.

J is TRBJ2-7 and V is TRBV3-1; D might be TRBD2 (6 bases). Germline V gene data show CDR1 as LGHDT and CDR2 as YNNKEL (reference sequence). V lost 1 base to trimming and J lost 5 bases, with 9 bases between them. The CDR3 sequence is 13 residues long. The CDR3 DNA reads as TGTGCCAGCAGCCAAGCTCGCGGGGACGAGCAGTACTTC. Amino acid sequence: CASSQARGDEQYF.

CDR3 sequence (DNA): TGCAGCGTTGCCCGGGGCAGCCCGAGGAACTACAATGAGCAGTTCTTC. Encoded protein: CSVARGSPRNYNEQFF. The rearrangement links TRBV29-1 to TRBJ2-1; perhaps D is TRBD1 or TRBD2 (5 bases each). V dropped 4 bases and J dropped 3 bases, with 19 bases sitting between them. This CDR3 contains 16 residues. Germline V gives CDR1 SQVTM, CDR2 ANQGSEA.

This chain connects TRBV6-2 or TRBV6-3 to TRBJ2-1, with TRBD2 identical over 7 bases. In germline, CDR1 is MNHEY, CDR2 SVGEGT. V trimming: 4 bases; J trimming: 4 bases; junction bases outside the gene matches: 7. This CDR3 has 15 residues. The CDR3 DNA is TGTGCCAGCAGTTTGCTAGCGGAGATGTACAATGAGCAGTTCTTC. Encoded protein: CASSLLAEMYNEQFF.

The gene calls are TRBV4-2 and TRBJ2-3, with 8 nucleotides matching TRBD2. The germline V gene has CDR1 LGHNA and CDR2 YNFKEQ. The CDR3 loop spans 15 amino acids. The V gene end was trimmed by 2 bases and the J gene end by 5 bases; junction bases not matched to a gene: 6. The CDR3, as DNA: TGTGCCAGCAGCCAAAGGCGGGAGGAGCAAGATACGCAGTATTTT. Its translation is CASSQRREEQDTQYF.

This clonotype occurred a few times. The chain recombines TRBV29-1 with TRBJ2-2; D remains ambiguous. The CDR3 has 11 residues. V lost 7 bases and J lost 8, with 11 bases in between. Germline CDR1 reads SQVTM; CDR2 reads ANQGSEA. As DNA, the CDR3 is TGCAGCGCCCCTCCCGTAGGGGAGCTGTTTTTT. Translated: CSAPPVGELFF.

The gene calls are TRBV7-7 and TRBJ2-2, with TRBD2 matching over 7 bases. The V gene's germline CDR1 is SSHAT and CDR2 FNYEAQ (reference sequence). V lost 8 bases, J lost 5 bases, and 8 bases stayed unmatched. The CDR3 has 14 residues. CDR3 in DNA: TGTGCCAGCGGCGGGAGTCTCTTAACCGGGGAGCTGTTTTTT. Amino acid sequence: CASGGSLLTGELFF.

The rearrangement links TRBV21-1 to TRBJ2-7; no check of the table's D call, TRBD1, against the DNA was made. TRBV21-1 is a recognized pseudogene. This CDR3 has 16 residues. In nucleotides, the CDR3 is TGTGCCAGCAGCCGAAAACTGGGCGGGAACTCCTACGAGCAGTACTTC. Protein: CASSRKLGGNSYEQYF.

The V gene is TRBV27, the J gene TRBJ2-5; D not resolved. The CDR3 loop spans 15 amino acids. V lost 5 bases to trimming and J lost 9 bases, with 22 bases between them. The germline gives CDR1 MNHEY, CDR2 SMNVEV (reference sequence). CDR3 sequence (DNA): TGTGCCAGCAGTCCCCAGCAGGCCCGCCGTGTGCCCCAGTACTTC. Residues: CASSPQQARRVPQYF.

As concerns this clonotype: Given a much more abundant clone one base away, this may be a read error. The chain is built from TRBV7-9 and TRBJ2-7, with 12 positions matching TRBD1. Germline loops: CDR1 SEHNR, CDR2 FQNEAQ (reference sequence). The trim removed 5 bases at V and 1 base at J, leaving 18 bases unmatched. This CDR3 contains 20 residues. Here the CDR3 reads CASSKTAGTGGLKESYEQYF. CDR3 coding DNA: TGTGCCAGCAGCAAAACGGCCGGGACAGGGGGCCTAAAAGAATCCTACGAGCAGTACTTC.

DNA of the CDR3: TGTGCCAGCAGAACCGACGACAGAGGAGGGTACTATGGCTACACCTTC. Its protein is CASRTDDRGGYYGYTF. This sequence joins TRBV11-2 and TRBJ1-2; D may be TRBD1 (5 bases). Germline CDR1 reads SGHAT; CDR2 reads FQNNGV. The CDR3 sequence is 16 residues long. V lost 6 bases to trimming and J lost 3 bases, with 20 bases between them.